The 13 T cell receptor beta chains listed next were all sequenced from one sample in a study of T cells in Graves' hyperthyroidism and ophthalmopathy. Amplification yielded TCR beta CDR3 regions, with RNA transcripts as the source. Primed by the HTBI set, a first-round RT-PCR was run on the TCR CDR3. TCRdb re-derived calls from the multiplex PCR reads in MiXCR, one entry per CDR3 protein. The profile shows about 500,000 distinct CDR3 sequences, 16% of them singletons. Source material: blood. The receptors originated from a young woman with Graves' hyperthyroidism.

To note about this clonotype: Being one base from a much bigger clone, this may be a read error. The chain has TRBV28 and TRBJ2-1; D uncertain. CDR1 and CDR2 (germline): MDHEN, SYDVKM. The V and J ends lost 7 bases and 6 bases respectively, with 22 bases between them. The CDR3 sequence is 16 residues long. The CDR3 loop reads CASKNSGRTWGNEQFF. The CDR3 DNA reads TGTGCCAGCAAAAATTCGGGCAGGACCTGGGGCAATGAGCAGTTCTTC. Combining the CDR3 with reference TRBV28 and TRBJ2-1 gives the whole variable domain DVKVTQSSRYLVKRTGEKVFLECVQDMDHENMFWYRQDPGLGLRLIYFSYDVKMKEKGDIPEGYSVSREKKERFSLILESASTNQTSMYLCASKNSGRTWGNEQFFGPGTRLTVL.

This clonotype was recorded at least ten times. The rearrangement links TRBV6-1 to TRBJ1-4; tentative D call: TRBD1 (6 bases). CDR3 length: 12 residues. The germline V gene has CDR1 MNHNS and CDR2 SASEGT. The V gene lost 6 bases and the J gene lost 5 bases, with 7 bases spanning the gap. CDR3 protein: CASRTGNEKLFF. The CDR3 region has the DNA TGTGCCAGCAGGACAGGAAATGAAAAACTGTTTTTT.

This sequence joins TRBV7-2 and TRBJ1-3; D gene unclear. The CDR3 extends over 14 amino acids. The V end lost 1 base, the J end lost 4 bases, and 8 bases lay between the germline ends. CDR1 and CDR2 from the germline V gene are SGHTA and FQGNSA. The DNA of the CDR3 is TGTGCCAGCAGCTTAGGCCACTGGGGAAACACCATATATTTT. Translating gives CASSLGHWGNTIYF.

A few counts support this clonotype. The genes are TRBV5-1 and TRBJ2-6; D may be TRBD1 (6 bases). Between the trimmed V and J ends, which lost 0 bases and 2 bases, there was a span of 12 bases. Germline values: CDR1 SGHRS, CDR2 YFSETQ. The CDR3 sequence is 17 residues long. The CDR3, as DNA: TGCGCCAGCAGCTTGGCCTCCAGGGGCGCTGGGGCCAACGTCCTGACTTTC. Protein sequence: CASSLASRGAGANVLTF. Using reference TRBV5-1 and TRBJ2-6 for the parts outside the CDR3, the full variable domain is KAGVTQTPRYLIKTRGQQVTLSCSPISGHRSVSWYQQTPGQGLQFLFEYFSETQRNKGNFPGRFSGRQFSNSRSEMNVSTLELGDSALYLCASSLASRGAGANVLTFGAGSRLTVL.

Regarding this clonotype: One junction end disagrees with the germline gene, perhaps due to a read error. The CDR3 loop reads CSAYQEAQYF. CDR3 bases: TGCAGTGCTTACCAAGAGGCCCAGTACTTC. The gene calls are TRBV20-1 and TRBJ2-5; D not resolved. In germline, CDR1 is DFQATT, CDR2 SNEGSKA (reference sequence). The CDR3 spans 10 residues.

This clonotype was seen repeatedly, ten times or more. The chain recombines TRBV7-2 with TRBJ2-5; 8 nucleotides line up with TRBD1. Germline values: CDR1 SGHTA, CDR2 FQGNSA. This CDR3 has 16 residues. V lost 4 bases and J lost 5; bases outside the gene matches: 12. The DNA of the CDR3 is TGTGCCAGCAGCTCCCTCCCACAGGGGGTACAGGAGACCCAGTACTTC. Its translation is CASSSLPQGVQETQYF.

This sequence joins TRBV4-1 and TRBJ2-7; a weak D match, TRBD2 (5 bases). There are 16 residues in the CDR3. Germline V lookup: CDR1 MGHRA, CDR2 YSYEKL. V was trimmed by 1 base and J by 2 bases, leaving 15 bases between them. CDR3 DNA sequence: TGCGCCAGCAGCCAAGTCTCTGCGGGTTCACCCTACGAGCAGTACTTC. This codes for CASSQVSAGSPYEQYF.

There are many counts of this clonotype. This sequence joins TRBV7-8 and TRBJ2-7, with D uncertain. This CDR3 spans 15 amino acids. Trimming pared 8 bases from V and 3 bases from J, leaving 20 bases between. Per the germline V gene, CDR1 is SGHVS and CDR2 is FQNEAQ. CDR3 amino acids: CASALVPSVIYEQYF. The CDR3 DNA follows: TGTGCCAGCGCCCTTGTTCCATCGGTAATCTACGAGCAGTACTTC.

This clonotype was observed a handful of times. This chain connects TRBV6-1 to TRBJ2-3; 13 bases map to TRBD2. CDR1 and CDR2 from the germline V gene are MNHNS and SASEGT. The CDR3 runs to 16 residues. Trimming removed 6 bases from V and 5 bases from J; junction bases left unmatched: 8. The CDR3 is CASSQGTSGALDTQYF. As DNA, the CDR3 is TGTGCCAGCAGCCAGGGGACTAGCGGGGCTTTAGATACGCAGTATTTT.

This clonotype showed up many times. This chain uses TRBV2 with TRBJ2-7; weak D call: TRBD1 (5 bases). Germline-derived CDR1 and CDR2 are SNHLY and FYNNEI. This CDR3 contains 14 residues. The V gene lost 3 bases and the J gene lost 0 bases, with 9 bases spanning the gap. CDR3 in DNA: TGTGCCAGCAGTGAGGGGCCCCTCTCCTACGAGCAGTACTTC. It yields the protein CASSEGPLSYEQYF. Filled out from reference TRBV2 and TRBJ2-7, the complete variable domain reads EPEVTQTPSHQVTQMGQEVILRCVPISNHLYFYWYRQILGQKVEFLVSFYNNEISEKSEIFDDQFSVERPDGSNFTLKIRSTKLEDSAMYFCASSEGPLSYEQYFGPGTRLTVT.

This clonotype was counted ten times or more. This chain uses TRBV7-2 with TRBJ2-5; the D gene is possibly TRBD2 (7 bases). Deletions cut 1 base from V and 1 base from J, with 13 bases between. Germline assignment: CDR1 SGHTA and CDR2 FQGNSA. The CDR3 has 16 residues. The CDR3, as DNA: TGTGCCAGCAGCTTAGATGGGGGGGGCCCCCAAGAGACCCAGTACTTC. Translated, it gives CASSLDGGGPQETQYF.

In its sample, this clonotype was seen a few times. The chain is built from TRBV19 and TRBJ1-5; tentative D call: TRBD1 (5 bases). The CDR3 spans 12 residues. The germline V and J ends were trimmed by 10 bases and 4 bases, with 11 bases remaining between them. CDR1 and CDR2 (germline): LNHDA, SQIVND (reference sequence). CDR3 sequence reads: CATSGGNQPQHF. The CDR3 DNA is TGTGCCACCAGTGGGGGTAATCAGCCCCAGCATTTT. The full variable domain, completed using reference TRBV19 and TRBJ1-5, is DGGITQSPKYLFRKEGQNVTLSCEQNLNHDAMYWYRQDPGQGLRLIYYSQIVNDFQKGDIAEGYSVSREKKESFPLTVTSAQKNPTAFYLCATSGGNQPQHFGDGTRLSIL.

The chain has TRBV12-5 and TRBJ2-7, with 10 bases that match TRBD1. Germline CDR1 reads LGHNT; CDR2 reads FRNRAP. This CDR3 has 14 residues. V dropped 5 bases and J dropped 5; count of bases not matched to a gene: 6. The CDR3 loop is CASGPGQGIHEQYF. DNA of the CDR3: TGTGCTAGTGGTCCGGGACAGGGGATTCACGAGCAGTACTTC.